This T cell receptor beta chain was retrieved from a study of blood T cell repertoires in COVID-19. This CDR3 region has 14 residues. Original handling: It was from reference gene primer amplification that nucleated cell counts were estimated. Libraries were prepared by immunoSEQ multiplex PCR; TCRdb keeps only in-frame clonotypes and omits some of them. Clonal size and the V and J genes are those of that table, whereas D and trimming came from the DNA. Among around 100,000 clones listed, approximately 83% were seen once. Sequencing used peripheral blood. This sequence originates from a woman in her 70s with acute or convalescent COVID-19. J is TRBJ1-5 and V is TRBV21-1; the table's D call, TRBD1, was not checked against the DNA. TRBV21-1 has pseudogene status. This CDR3 reads CASSKGAGNQPQHF. The CDR3 DNA sequence: TGTGCCAGCAGCAAAGGGGCTGGCAATCAGCCCCAGCATTTT.